These 5 T cell receptor beta chains came from one sample sequenced in a study of T-cell memory formation after mild COVID-19. TCRdb used MiXCR to reprocess the 5' RACE reads, holding one entry per CDR3 protein. The data contain hundreds of thousands of distinct CDR3 sequences, just over 20% of them singletons. The sequencing input was PBMCs or a T cell subset sorted from them (not recorded which). These receptors came from an adult woman who had mild COVID-19 (a few samples of this study predate the infection). Cell type and time point are not known.

The genes are TRBV24-1 and TRBJ2-3; 7 nucleotides match TRBD1. The CDR3 spans 17 residues. Germline V gene data show CDR1 as KGHDR and CDR2 as SFDVKD. The V gene end was trimmed by 0 bases and the J gene end by 3 bases; junction bases not matched to a gene: 8. The CDR3 DNA reads TGTGCCACCAGTGATTTGTTGCCAGGGGGAATAACAGATACGCAGTATTTT. Its translation is CATSDLLPGGITDTQYF.

The chain carries TRBV27 and TRBJ2-7, with D tentatively TRBD1 (6 bases). The CDR3 spans 12 residues. Trimming cost V 10 bases and J 3 bases, with 13 bases left between them. The germline CDR1 and CDR2 sequences are MNHEY and SMNVEV (reference sequence). CDR3 amino acids: CATPTGHYEQYF. CDR3 bases: TGTGCCACCCCGACAGGACACTACGAGCAGTACTTC.

With regard to this clonotype: The junction departs from germline at one end; a sequencing error may be responsible. Here the CDR3 DNA reads TGTGCCAGCCGTTACGGGAGGGCCAGACAAGAGACCCAGTACTTC. This translates into CASRYGRARQETQYF. V is TRBV6-2 or TRBV6-3 and J is TRBJ2-5, with 8 bases lining up with TRBD2. This CDR3 spans 15 amino acids. The germline CDR1 and CDR2 sequences are MNHEY and SVGEGT.

The genes are TRBV24-1 and TRBJ2-1; tentatively, D is TRBD2 (6 bases). The CDR3 is 16 amino acids. Germline assignment: CDR1 KGHDR and CDR2 SFDVKD. The V gene lost 5 bases and the J gene lost 3 bases, with 16 bases spanning the gap. The CDR3 reads CATSVGGNNLYNEQFF. The CDR3 DNA reads TGTGCCACCAGTGTCGGAGGGAATAACCTCTACAATGAGCAGTTCTTC.

This clonotype was observed a handful of times. The V call is TRBV12-3 or TRBV12-4, the J call TRBJ1-5; D gene uncertain. The CDR3 has 11 amino acids. V was shortened by 6 bases and J by 5 bases, with 5 bases between the two germline ends. Written as DNA, the CDR3 is TGTGCCAGCAGCATATATCAGCCCCAGCATTTT. This encodes CASSIYQPQHF.